This is a list of T cell receptor beta chains from one sample in a study of cytomegalovirus exposure and HLA in healthy donors. The protocol was immunoSEQ multiplex PCR, while the TCRdb copy is restricted to in-frame clones and leaves out a portion. Of about 190,000 clones listed, just under 80% are singletons. Material for sequencing was PBMCs. The receptors shown here come from a woman aged 30 to 39 in good health and CMV-seropositive. Both conserved end residues are trimmed from each CDR3. Each record gives: V gene, D gene, CDR3 length, CDR3 protein. The D gene is left open where the match is weak.

TRBV2 . 11 ASRGEGNTEAF
TRBV25-1 . 14 ASSEWVTRNTGELF
TRBV4-2 TRBD2 16 ASSPTPLAGDGSYEQY
TRBV6-6 . 12 ASSYRQENNEQF
TRBV11-3 TRBD2 12 ASSLGGRHNEQF
TRBV28 TRBD1 13 ASSYQGAGNQPQH
TRBV5-4 TRBD1 13 ASSPGTGSHYGYT
TRBV28 TRBD1 11 ASQGALVPEAF
TRBV2 TRBD1 11 ASGRDRGYEQY
TRBV4-1 . 13 ASSQVVQINYGYT
TRBV27 TRBD2 18 ASRQLVWRGGQRKGDEQF
TRBV5-4 . 13 ASSSPRQRRNEQF
TRBV19 TRBD1 13 ASRTGQYYNSPLH
TRBV5-6 TRBD1 13 ASSLRGPGTDTQY
TRBV7-2 . 11 ASSEGRGYEQY
TRBV10-3 . 14 AISATAGGSGEKLF
TRBV7-3 TRBD1 13 ASSYSGTGGYEQY
TRBV27 TRBD1 11 ASRPGQVYGYT
TRBV6-1 TRBD1 15 ASSVDRGVLSNQPQH
TRBV4-3 . 13 ASSQDTTGTYGYT
TRBV19 TRBD1 12 ASRRGGVPDTQY
TRBV7-9 TRBD2 13 ASRPGLANTGELF
TRBV1 . 13 TSSSISRGYREQY
TRBV5-6 . 13 ASSFESGLTGELF
TRBV2 . 12 ASRRGQEDEKLF
TRBV18 . 14 ASSPRRDWGRETQY
TRBV4-3 . 12 ASSDSLMNTEAF
TRBV11-2 . 11 ASRPTGYNEQF
TRBV5-4 TRBD1 12 ASSLPGQKETQY
TRBV5-1 . 13 ASSFDRGMGGEAF
TRBV19 . 13 ASSIGRMNTGELF
TRBV9 . 10 ASSLSETEAF
TRBV27 . 14 ASSLEFRRSTDTQY
TRBV6-1 TRBD2 12 ASSLAGSRDTQY
TRBV7-9 . 13 ASRSDQGWGEKLF
TRBV5-6 . 13 ASSLRADRFNEQF
TRBV6-5 . 10 ASAWAQETQY
TRBV5-5 . 12 ASSFPGVEETQY
TRBV10-1 . 11 ASSEAESDTQY
TRBV7-2 . 10 ASSLGFNGYT
TRBV5-8 TRBD2 15 ATPRTSGGVRGETQY
TRBV13 TRBD2 13 ASSFRTSGQETQY
TRBV5-4 TRBD2 17 ASSPVANSGTSNTGELF
TRBV18 . 13 ASSLTDNADSPLH
TRBV28 . 11 ASSSGSNQPQH
TRBV6-5 TRBD2 14 ASSSTGTSGFLEQF
TRBV7-8 . 12 ASSPVSGTGELF
TRBV5-1 TRBD2 13 ASSFIGGGPYEQY
TRBV5-1 TRBD1 14 ASSPGQGLGNQPQH
TRBV4-2 TRBD2 14 ASSQQAGTKDNEQF
TRBV13 . 11 ASSFRLANEQY
TRBV7-7 TRBD1 11 ASSRDRDTEAF
TRBV7-9 TRBD1 15 ASSLTGDRGLWTEAF
TRBV5-4 TRBD2 15 ASSPGPPSGPPYEQY
TRBV4-1 . 13 ASSDLGQLQETQY
TRBV19 . 13 ASGHLSSYNSPLH
TRBV5-6 . 12 ASSPRTSPYEQY
TRBV10-2 TRBD1 13 ASSESGTGSNEQY
TRBV7-2 . 13 ASSLDSGADMRAF
TRBV2 . 9 ASGPTTEQY